This T cell receptor (beta chain) was captured in a study of cytomegalovirus exposure and HLA in healthy donors. As to this clone: As yet, its antigen is unknown.

In the PCR, 60 Vbeta and 13 Jbeta primers were used. Only in-frame clones appear in the TCRdb table, and some are missing; sequencing was by immunoSEQ multiplex PCR. The sample contains some 130,000 clones, 70% to 90% of which appear only once. Trimming removed 5 bases from V and 0 bases from J, with 8 bases in between. The germline V gene encodes CDR1 MNHEY and CDR2 SVGAGI. The length of the CDR3 is 15 residues. Study findings and constraints: CMV antigen specificity was confirmed in vitro for a few CMV-associated chains. There was a cluster of highly shared sequence variants that was likely a sequencing artifact. In a later analysis, about 17,000 TCR beta sequences were associated with HLA alleles at 0.05 false discovery rate.

The material sequenced was PBMCs. The chain uses TRBV6-5 and TRBJ2-6; D perhaps matches TRBD1 (5 bases). The origin of this receptor is a boy aged 10-17 years in good health and CMV-seronegative. CDR3 nucleotide sequence: TGTGCCAGCAGTAAGGGGCTCTCTGGGGCCAACGTCCTGACTTTC. This translates into CASSKGLSGANVLTF.